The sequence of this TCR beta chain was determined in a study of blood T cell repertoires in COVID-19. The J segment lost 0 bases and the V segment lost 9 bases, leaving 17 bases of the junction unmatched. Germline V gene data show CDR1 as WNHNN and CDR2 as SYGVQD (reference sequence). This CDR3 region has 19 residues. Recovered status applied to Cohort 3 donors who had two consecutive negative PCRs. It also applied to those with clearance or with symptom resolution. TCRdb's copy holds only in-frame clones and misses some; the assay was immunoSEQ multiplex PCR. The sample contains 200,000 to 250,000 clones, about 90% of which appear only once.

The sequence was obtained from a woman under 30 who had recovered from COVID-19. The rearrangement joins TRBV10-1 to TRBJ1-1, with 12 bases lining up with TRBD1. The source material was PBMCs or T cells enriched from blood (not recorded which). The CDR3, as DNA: TGCGCCAGAGGACCGGGACAGGGGGCGACTCTCAAAATGAACACTGAAGCTTTCTTT. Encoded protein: CARGPGQGATLKMNTEAFF.